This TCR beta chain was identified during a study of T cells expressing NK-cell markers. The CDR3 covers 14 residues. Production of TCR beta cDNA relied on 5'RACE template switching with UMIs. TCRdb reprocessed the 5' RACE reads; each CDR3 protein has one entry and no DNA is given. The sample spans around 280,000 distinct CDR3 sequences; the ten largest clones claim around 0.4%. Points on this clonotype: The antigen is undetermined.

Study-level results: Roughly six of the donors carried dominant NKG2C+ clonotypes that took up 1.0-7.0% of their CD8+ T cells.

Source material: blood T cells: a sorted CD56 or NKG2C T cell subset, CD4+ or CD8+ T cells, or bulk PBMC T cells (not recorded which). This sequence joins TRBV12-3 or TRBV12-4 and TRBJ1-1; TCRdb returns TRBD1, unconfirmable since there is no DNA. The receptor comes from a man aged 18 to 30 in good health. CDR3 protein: CASSKRQGASEAFF.